This is a list of T cell receptor beta chains from one sample in a study of beta chain features in type 1 diabetes. Profiled with immunoSEQ multiplex PCR; TCRdb holds only in-frame clones, not every one. The sample carries around 260,000 clones, around 22% recorded once. Sequencing was done on a sample of naive CD4+ T cells from blood. The source of these receptors is a woman aged 30 to 39 with type 1 diabetes. CDR3s include the opening cysteine and the closing phenylalanine or tryptophan. Each record gives: J gene, D gene, V gene, clone size, CDR3 protein, CDR3 DNA. D genes are given only for firm matches. Rows give clone size only sometimes, using once, few, many, or a class for an expanded clone.

J gene: TRBJ1-2
D gene: -
V gene: TRBV18
clone size: -
CDR3 protein: CASSPSAADSYTF
CDR3 DNA: TGTGCCAGCTCACCCTCGGCGGCGGATTCCTACACCTTC

J gene: TRBJ2-7
D gene: -
V gene: TRBV18
clone size: few
CDR3 protein: CASSPRTDSYEQYF
CDR3 DNA: TGTGCCAGCTCACCACGGACAGACTCCTACGAGCAGTACTTC

J gene: TRBJ1-2
D gene: -
V gene: TRBV5-1
clone size: -
CDR3 protein: CASSLEFRDKFYGYTF
CDR3 DNA: TGCGCCAGCAGCTTGGAGTTTCGGGACAAATTCTATGGCTACACCTTC

J gene: TRBJ2-1
D gene: -
V gene: TRBV2
clone size: few
CDR3 protein: CASSGEWRNEQFF
CDR3 DNA: TGTGCCAGCAGCGGGGAGTGGCGAAATGAGCAGTTCTTC

J gene: TRBJ1-4
D gene: -
V gene: TRBV13
clone size: few
CDR3 protein: CASSLGRREKLFF
CDR3 DNA: TGTGCCAGCAGCTTGGGGCGACGGGAAAAACTGTTTTTT

J gene: TRBJ2-5
D gene: TRBD1
V gene: TRBV28
clone size: -
CDR3 protein: CASSPPGQGKGRETQYF
CDR3 DNA: TGTGCCAGCAGTCCACCCGGACAGGGGAAGGGGAGAGAGACCCAGTACTTC

J gene: TRBJ2-7
D gene: TRBD2
V gene: TRBV9
clone size: -
CDR3 protein: CASSVGPIAGGLFEQYF
CDR3 DNA: TGTGCCAGCAGCGTAGGCCCCATAGCGGGAGGCCTTTTCGAGCAGTACTTC

J gene: TRBJ1-2
D gene: TRBD1
V gene: TRBV27
clone size: few
CDR3 protein: CASSFLGQGKDGYTF
CDR3 DNA: TGTGCCAGCAGTTTCCTTGGACAGGGAAAGGATGGCTACACCTTC

J gene: TRBJ2-3
D gene: TRBD1
V gene: TRBV7-9
clone size: few
CDR3 protein: CASSFGTAYTDTQYF
CDR3 DNA: TGTGCCAGCAGCTTCGGGACAGCGTACACAGATACGCAGTATTTT

J gene: TRBJ1-1
D gene: TRBD1
V gene: TRBV5-1
clone size: few
CDR3 protein: CASSLDRGNTEAFF
CDR3 DNA: TGCGCCAGCAGCTTAGACAGGGGTAACACTGAAGCTTTCTTT

J gene: TRBJ2-6
D gene: -
V gene: TRBV21-1
clone size: few
CDR3 protein: CASSNKVVGANVLTF
CDR3 DNA: TGTGCCAGCAGCAATAAAGTAGTTGGGGCCAACGTCCTGACTTTC

J gene: TRBJ1-1
D gene: -
V gene: TRBV7-2
clone size: -
CDR3 protein: CASSFGMNTEAFF
CDR3 DNA: TGTGCCAGCTCCTTCGGGATGAACACTGAAGCTTTCTTT

J gene: TRBJ2-1
D gene: -
V gene: TRBV29-1
clone size: -
CDR3 protein: CSVDAPAGGKFF
CDR3 DNA: TGCAGCGTTGATGCCCCGGCAGGGGGGAAGTTCTTC

J gene: TRBJ2-3
D gene: -
V gene: TRBV25-1
clone size: few
CDR3 protein: CASSERQGLRTDTQYF
CDR3 DNA: TGTGCCAGCAGTGAACGGCAGGGGCTTAGGACAGATACGCAGTATTTT

J gene: TRBJ2-7
D gene: TRBD2
V gene: TRBV4-1
clone size: few
CDR3 protein: CASSQDGGRAALYEQYF
CDR3 DNA: TGCGCCAGCAGCCAAGATGGCGGGAGGGCCGCCCTCTACGAGCAGTACTTC

J gene: TRBJ1-2
D gene: TRBD1
V gene: TRBV30
clone size: few
CDR3 protein: CAWRQGKGYTF
CDR3 DNA: TGTGCCTGGAGACAGGGGAAGGGCTACACCTTC

J gene: TRBJ2-3
D gene: TRBD2
V gene: TRBV2
clone size: -
CDR3 protein: CATRTSASTDTQYF
CDR3 DNA: TGTGCCACCCGGACTAGCGCAAGCACAGATACGCAGTATTTT

J gene: TRBJ2-1
D gene: TRBD2
V gene: TRBV2
clone size: few
CDR3 protein: CANPTSGRGYEQFF
CDR3 DNA: TGTGCCAATCCGACTAGCGGGAGAGGGTATGAGCAGTTCTTC

J gene: TRBJ2-7
D gene: -
V gene: TRBV2
clone size: few
CDR3 protein: CASSAHLGEQYF
CDR3 DNA: TGTGCCAGCAGTGCTCATCTCGGGGAGCAGTACTTC

J gene: TRBJ2-7
D gene: TRBD2
V gene: TRBV11-2
clone size: few
CDR3 protein: CASSSQRGLAGAEQYF
CDR3 DNA: TGTGCCAGCAGCTCCCAACGGGGACTAGCGGGAGCAGAGCAGTACTTC

J gene: TRBJ2-1
D gene: -
V gene: TRBV20-1
clone size: -
CDR3 protein: CSALSGNEQFF
CDR3 DNA: TGCAGTGCCCTTAGTGGCAATGAGCAGTTCTTC

J gene: TRBJ2-1
D gene: TRBD2
V gene: TRBV27
clone size: -
CDR3 protein: CASSGGTTLYNEQFF
CDR3 DNA: TGTGCCAGCAGTGGTGGGACTACACTATACAATGAGCAGTTCTTC

J gene: TRBJ2-1
D gene: -
V gene: TRBV11-2
clone size: -
CDR3 protein: CASSSRGDEQFF
CDR3 DNA: TGTGCCAGCAGCTCTAGGGGTGATGAGCAGTTCTTC

J gene: TRBJ1-1
D gene: -
V gene: TRBV29-1
clone size: few
CDR3 protein: CSAATAGTEAFF
CDR3 DNA: TGCAGCGCCGCAACGGCCGGGACTGAAGCTTTCTTT

J gene: TRBJ2-7
D gene: TRBD1
V gene: TRBV9
clone size: few
CDR3 protein: CASSVPRDRGLYEQYF
CDR3 DNA: TGTGCCAGCAGCGTACCCCGGGACAGGGGTTTATACGAGCAGTACTTC

J gene: TRBJ2-7
D gene: -
V gene: TRBV30
clone size: -
CDR3 protein: CAWSRLGLYEQYF
CDR3 DNA: TGTGCCTGGAGTAGATTGGGACTCTACGAGCAGTACTTC